Listed below are T cell receptor beta chains from one sample, sequenced in a study of OX40 agonist ivuxolimab in advanced cancers. Profiling relied on immunoSEQ multiplex PCR, and the TCRdb table lists in-frame clones only, not all of them. The top ten clones hold about 16% of a sample with 25,000 to 35,000 clones, about 90% of them seen once. The sample in question was CD4+ or CD8+ T cells sorted from blood, obtained in a trial of the OX40 agonist ivuxolimab. The receptors come from an adult with an advanced solid tumor such as melanoma, head and neck, liver or kidney cancer. Each CDR3 is given with its conserved first and last residue. The D gene is left open where the match is weak. Only some rows state a clone size, as once, few, many or a class for expanded clones.

D gene: TRBD2
clone size: NA
J gene: TRBJ2-5
V gene: TRBV27
CDR3 DNA: TGTGCCAGCAGTTTAAGGACTAGCCTTGCGGTGGAGACCCAGTACTTC
CDR3 protein: CASSLRTSLAVETQYF

D gene: TRBD1
clone size: few
J gene: TRBJ1-3
V gene: TRBV27
CDR3 DNA: TGTGCCAGCAGTTTAGGGAGGGCAGGGGGCTCTGGAAACACCATATATTTT
CDR3 protein: CASSLGRAGGSGNTIYF

D gene: NA
clone size: once
J gene: TRBJ1-2
V gene: TRBV2
CDR3 DNA: TGTGCCAGCAGTGCGGCCGGGACCAGCATTGGCTACACCTTC
CDR3 protein: CASSAAGTSIGYTF

D gene: TRBD2
clone size: NA
J gene: TRBJ2-7
V gene: TRBV11-2
CDR3 DNA: TGTGCCAGCAGCTTAGAGAGGGCTAGCGGGAGTTCCCACGAGCAGTACTTC
CDR3 protein: CASSLERASGSSHEQYF

D gene: TRBD2
clone size: NA
J gene: TRBJ2-2
V gene: TRBV4-1
CDR3 DNA: TGCGCCAGCAGCCAAGTAGCGGGAGGGCCCGGGGAGCTGTTTTTT
CDR3 protein: CASSQVAGGPGELFF

D gene: TRBD1
clone size: NA
J gene: TRBJ2-7
V gene: TRBV30
CDR3 DNA: TGTGCCTGGATGGATCCTAGGGGGCGGTTCTACGAGCAGTACTTC
CDR3 protein: CAWMDPRGRFYEQYF

D gene: NA
clone size: NA
J gene: TRBJ2-1
V gene: TRBV4-2
CDR3 DNA: TGTGCCAGCAGCCAAGGGAGCAACAATGAGCAGTTCTTC
CDR3 protein: CASSQGSNNEQFF

D gene: NA
clone size: NA
J gene: TRBJ2-7
V gene: TRBV27
CDR3 DNA: TGTGCCAGCAGTCCCTCTCTGGGCAGCAAATTCTACGAGCAGTACTTC
CDR3 protein: CASSPSLGSKFYEQYF

D gene: NA
clone size: NA
J gene: TRBJ2-5
V gene: TRBV7-9
CDR3 DNA: TGTGCCAGCAGCTTACAGAGGGATCCCCACAGGGAGACCCAGTACTTC
CDR3 protein: CASSLQRDPHRETQYF

D gene: TRBD1
clone size: NA
J gene: TRBJ2-5
V gene: TRBV6-1
CDR3 DNA: TGTGCCAGCAGTGAATTAGGGGGCGGGGAGACCCAGTACTTC
CDR3 protein: CASSELGGGETQYF

D gene: NA
clone size: NA
J gene: TRBJ2-5
V gene: TRBV10-3
CDR3 DNA: TGTGCCATCAGTGAGTTGGCAGCCAACCAAGAGACCCAGTACTTC
CDR3 protein: CAISELAANQETQYF

D gene: TRBD1
clone size: NA
J gene: TRBJ2-3
V gene: TRBV27
CDR3 DNA: TGTGCCAGCAGTTTTCGGGACAGCCTCACAGATACGCAGTATTTT
CDR3 protein: CASSFRDSLTDTQYF

D gene: NA
clone size: NA
J gene: TRBJ2-7
V gene: TRBV6-5
CDR3 DNA: TGTGCCAGCAGTTATGGACAGTCCTACGAGCAGTACTTC
CDR3 protein: CASSYGQSYEQYF

D gene: NA
clone size: NA
J gene: TRBJ1-5
V gene: TRBV28
CDR3 DNA: TGTGCCAGCAGTTTAAACGGTCCGCATCCCCAGCATTTT
CDR3 protein: CASSLNGPHPQHF

D gene: NA
clone size: NA
J gene: TRBJ2-3
V gene: TRBV9
CDR3 DNA: TGTGCCAGCAGCTTATCGGACTGGCTTTTTGGAGCAGATACGCAGTATTTT
CDR3 protein: CASSLSDWLFGADTQYF